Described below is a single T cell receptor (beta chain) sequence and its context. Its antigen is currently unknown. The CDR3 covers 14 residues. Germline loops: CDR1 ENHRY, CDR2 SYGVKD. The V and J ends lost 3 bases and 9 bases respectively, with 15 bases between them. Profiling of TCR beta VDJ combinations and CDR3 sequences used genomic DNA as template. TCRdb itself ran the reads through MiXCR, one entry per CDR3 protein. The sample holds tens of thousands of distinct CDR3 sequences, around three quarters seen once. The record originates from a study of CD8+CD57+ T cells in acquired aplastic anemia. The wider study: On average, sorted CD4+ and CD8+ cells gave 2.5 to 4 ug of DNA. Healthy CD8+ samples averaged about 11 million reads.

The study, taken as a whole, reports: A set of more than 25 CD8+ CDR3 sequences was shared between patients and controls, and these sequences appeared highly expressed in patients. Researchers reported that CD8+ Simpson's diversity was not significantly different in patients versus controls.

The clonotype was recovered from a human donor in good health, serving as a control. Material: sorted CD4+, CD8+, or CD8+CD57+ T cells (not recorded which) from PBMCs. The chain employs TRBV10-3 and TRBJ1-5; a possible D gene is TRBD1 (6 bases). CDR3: CAISDGTPDGPQHF. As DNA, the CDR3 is TGTGCCATCAGTGACGGGACACCCGACGGGCCCCAGCATTTT.